The sample holds one count of the clone carrying this TCR beta chain. Its matching antigen is unknown. Germline CDR1 is SGHTA and CDR2 is FQGNSA. This CDR3 is 14 amino acids long. This specimen comes from a study of blood T cells in healthy people across ages. The authors ran a second PCR of 7 to 11 cycles using a sample-barcoded 5' primer and a J-beta primer mix. Every individual sample yielded 2.5 million or more paired-end reads (each containing CDR3). TCRdb re-analysed the 5' RACE reads in MiXCR, keeping a single row per CDR3 protein. Of more than 500,000 distinct CDR3 sequences listed, about 25% are singletons. Study-wide findings and caveats: Diversity estimates from one million T cells were considered underestimates. Because donor CMV status was unknown, expanded clonotype changes were possibly confounded.

These data are also associated with another study on T cells of mothers and their children. That source reports: The cDNA synthesis received all extracted RNA, at around 1.6 ug per 15 ul.

This sequence joins TRBV7-2 and TRBJ2-5, with 11 positions matching TRBD1. The DNA end is more similar to TRBJ2-7, so the J call may be wrong. The sequence was collected from a boy aged 2-15 years in good health. Sequenced: blood. This CDR3 reads CASSLTGTGGEQYF. As DNA, the CDR3 is TGTGCCAGCAGCTTGACCGGGACAGGGGGCGAGCAGTACTTC.